The 3 T cell receptor beta chains below were found in one sample sequenced in a study of shared clonotypes between healthy human individuals (dated by TCRdb to between 2020 and 2021). Library preparation was by the immunoSEQ multiplex PCR assay. In its TCRdb copy, this immuneACCESS table keeps in-frame sequences only and misses some clones. Where compared with another copy, unresolved V genes explain less than half of these, and the others have no known cause. This sample holds some 1.5 million clones; approximately 96% were observed only once. The biggest ten clones account for approximately 1.1% of the sample. Sequencing was performed on naive CD4+ T cells sorted from blood. The sample's cell subset or site label is to be understood as: CD45RA+ positively selected. The receptors derive from a man aged 25-40 years in good health.

The chain carries TRBV10-3 and TRBJ1-1; D is unresolved. From germline, CDR1 is ENHRY and CDR2 SYGVKD. Trimming cost V 3 bases and J 0 bases, with 8 bases left between them. The CDR3 is 14 residues long. The CDR3 is CAISDWGMNTEAFF. The CDR3 DNA reads as TGTGCCATCAGTGACTGGGGTATGAACACTGAAGCTTTCTTT.

The chain employs TRBV18 and TRBJ2-1, with D maybe TRBD1 (6 bases). Germline V CDR1 and CDR2: KGHSH, LQKENI. The CDR3 has 13 amino acids. Trimming removed 6 bases from V and 2 bases from J, with 8 bases in between. In nucleotides, the CDR3 is TGTGCCAGCTCGCAGGGGACCTACAATGAGCAGTTCTTC. Its translation: CASSQGTYNEQFF.

The chain uses TRBV6-5 and TRBJ1-3, with unresolved D. Germline CDR1 and CDR2: MNHEY and SVGAGI. The V gene lost 6 bases and the J gene lost 15 bases, with 18 bases spanning the gap. The CDR3 totals 12 residues. The CDR3 DNA follows: TGTGCCAGCAGACTACGCCAAGGCCCCGAATATTTT. Translation gives CASRLRQGPEYF.